This passage covers 20 T cell receptor beta chains from one sample sequenced in a study of ipilimumab plus nivolumab after autologous stem cell transplantation. Clones were read by immunoSEQ multiplex PCR, and TCRdb kept only the in-frame ones, dropping some. There are approximately 15,000 clones in the sample; 65% to 85% occur only once, and 8% to 13% lies in the top ten. This specimen consisted of PBMCs, obtained in a trial of ipilimumab plus nivolumab as post-transplant consolidation. Every receptor here comes from a male donor with primary mediastinal lymphoma.

The genes are TRBV29-1 and TRBJ2-4; unclear D gene. The V end was cut by 5 bases, the J end by 8 bases, with 13 bases between. This CDR3 spans 12 amino acids. CDR1 SQVTM and CDR2 ANQGSEA come from the germline V gene. CDR3 coding DNA: TGCAGCGTTTGGGCCCCGAGTGACATTCAGTACTTC. Translating gives CSVWAPSDIQYF.

The chain carries TRBV7-2 and TRBJ2-7, with TRBD2 as a possible D gene (6 bases). The CDR3 consists of 16 residues. Germline V gene data show CDR1 as SGHTA and CDR2 as FQGNSA. Trimming shortened V by 5 bases and J by 4 bases, and 21 bases separated the two germline ends. Here the CDR3 reads CASSLNTLGGWYEQYF. The CDR3 coding sequence is TGTGCCAGCAGCCTAAACACCCTGGGAGGATGGTACGAGCAGTACTTC.

CDR3 sequence reads: CASGLAGVKTEAFF. CDR3 in DNA: TGTGCTAGTGGTTTGGCGGGGGTTAAGACTGAAGCTTTCTTT. This rearrangement joins TRBV12-5 to TRBJ1-1, with TRBD1 as a possible D gene (5 bases). The CDR3 has 14 residues. Germline values: CDR1 LGHNT, CDR2 FRNRAP. The V end was cut by 1 base, the J end by 5 bases, with 11 bases between.

This clone was recorded a few times. The chain recombines TRBV6-5 with TRBJ2-2; 10 nucleotides match TRBD1. Trimming at V came to 5 bases and at J to 7 bases, leaving 1 base not matched to a gene. The germline CDR1 and CDR2 sequences are MNHEY and SVGAGI. The CDR3 loop spans 13 amino acids. CDR3 nucleotides: TGTGCCAGCAGTCGGACAGGGGGCGGGGAGCTGTTTTTT. It codes for CASSRTGGGELFF.

This clone was seen just once. The chain combines TRBV5-4 with TRBJ1-6, with 7 positions matching TRBD1. The CDR3 is 14 amino acids. CDR1 SGHNT and CDR2 YYREEE come from the germline V gene (reference sequence). V was pared by 6 bases and J by 7 bases, with 7 bases of the junction left unmatched. The CDR3 reads CASNPGTVNSPLHF. In DNA, the CDR3 is TGTGCCAGCAACCCCGGGACAGTAAATTCACCCCTCCACTTT.

V is TRBV28 and J is TRBJ1-1; tentative D call: TRBD1 (5 bases). Germline-derived CDR1 and CDR2 are MDHEN and SYDVKM. This CDR3 has 13 amino acids. Trimming took off 6 bases at V and 4 bases at J, with 12 bases between the two ends. The CDR3 loop reads CASRSGGGTEAFF. DNA for the CDR3: TGTGCCAGCAGGTCGGGGGGGGGCACTGAAGCTTTCTTT.

The rearrangement joins TRBV28 to TRBJ1-4; weak D call: TRBD1 (6 bases). The CDR3 consists of 15 residues. Germline CDR1 is MDHEN and CDR2 is SYDVKM. The V and J ends lost 4 bases and 7 bases respectively, with 16 bases between them. CDR3 DNA sequence: TGTGCCAGCAGTTCCTACAGGCCCAGGGGTGAAAAACTGTTTTTT. It encodes CASSSYRPRGEKLFF.

This clone has more than one count but fewer than ten. The V gene is TRBV9, the J gene TRBJ1-1, with D hard to call. This CDR3 comprises 13 residues. V lost 0 bases to trimming and J lost 4 bases, with 7 bases between them. CDR1 is SGDLS and CDR2 is YYNGEE in the germline V gene. The CDR3 region is CASSVATSTEAFF. The DNA of the CDR3 is TGTGCCAGCAGCGTAGCTACGTCCACTGAAGCTTTCTTT.

The CDR3 DNA follows: TGTGCCAGCAGCGTAGCGGGGGCGGGGGTGAACACTGAAGCTTTCTTT. It is translated as CASSVAGAGVNTEAFF. J is TRBJ1-1 and V is TRBV9, with D perhaps matching TRBD1 (6 bases). CDR1 is SGDLS, CDR2 YYNGEE, per germline. The ends were cut back, 0 bases at V and 0 bases at J, with 12 bases in the middle. The CDR3 is made up of 16 amino acids.

This rearrangement joins TRBV4-1 to TRBJ1-6; D is perhaps TRBD1 (5 bases). V gave up 1 base and J gave up 0 bases, with 16 bases separating them. This CDR3 has 19 amino acids. The germline CDR1 and CDR2 sequences are MGHRA and YSYEKL. The DNA of the CDR3 is TGCGCCAGCAGCCAAGGTCTCGGGACTCTCAGCTCCTATAATTCACCCCTCCACTTT. It encodes CASSQGLGTLSSYNSPLHF.

V is TRBV19 and J is TRBJ1-2, with no clear D. Deletions cut 8 bases from V and 4 bases from J, with 14 bases between. Germline lookup yields CDR1 LNHDA and CDR2 SQIVND (reference sequence). This CDR3 has 13 residues. This CDR3 reads CASRLEGSYGYTF. The CDR3 DNA follows: TGTGCCAGTCGGTTGGAAGGGAGCTATGGCTACACCTTC. Supplemented by reference TRBV19 and TRBJ1-2, the full variable domain reads DGGITQSPKYLFRKEGQNVTLSCEQNLNHDAMYWYRQDPGQGLRLIYYSQIVNDFQKGDIAEGYSVSREKKESFPLTVTSAQKNPTAFYLCASRLEGSYGYTFGSGTRLTVV.

The CDR3 DNA reads as TGTGCCAGCAGCGGATCATCCGTGACGGGGGCAGATACGCAGTATTTT. It translates to CASSGSSVTGADTQYF. V usage is TRBV9 and J usage is TRBJ2-3; D perhaps matches TRBD2 (6 bases). The CDR3 is made up of 16 amino acids. Germline V CDR1 and CDR2: SGDLS, YYNGEE. V lost 3 bases, J lost 4 bases, and 18 bases lay in between.

The chain is built from TRBV9 and TRBJ2-1; possibly TRBD1 or TRBD2 for D (5 bases each). The length of the CDR3 is 16 residues. Germline CDR1 reads SGDLS; CDR2 reads YYNGEE. V was clipped by 0 bases and J by 0 bases, with 10 bases between them. CDR3 DNA: TGTGCCAGCAGCGTAGTGGGGCGGGCCTCCTACAATGAGCAGTTCTTC. Its protein is CASSVVGRASYNEQFF.

J is TRBJ2-7 and V is TRBV10-3, with 7 bases that match TRBD2. The V and J ends lost 10 bases and 0 bases, in that order; junction bases with no gene match: 3. CDR1 and CDR2 (germline): ENHRY, SYGVKD. The CDR3 is made up of 12 amino acids. The chain's CDR3 is CATSGSSYEQYF. In DNA, the CDR3 is TGTGCCACTAGCGGTAGCTCCTACGAGCAGTACTTC.

V gene TRBV6-1 combines with J gene TRBJ2-7; D possibly corresponds to TRBD1 (5 bases). V lost 5 bases, J lost 0 bases, and 11 bases lay in between. The CDR3 runs 14 residues. Germline V gene sequence: CDR1 MNHNS, CDR2 SASEGT. CDR3 in amino acids: CASSTTASSYEQYF. The CDR3, as DNA: TGTGCCAGCAGTACGACAGCGAGCTCCTACGAGCAGTACTTC.

The chain is built from TRBV4-1 and TRBJ1-4, with 9 bases lining up with TRBD1. The ends lost 1 base at V and 4 bases at J; junction bases unmatched: 7. Germline loops: CDR1 MGHRA, CDR2 YSYEKL. This CDR3 has 17 amino acids. The CDR3 spells CASSQARVTGGNEKLFF. Here the CDR3 DNA reads TGCGCCAGCAGCCAAGCCCGAGTGACAGGGGGTAATGAAAAACTGTTTTTT.

In DNA form, the CDR3 reads TGTGCCAGCAGCCCCCAGTTGGGTAGCACAGATACGCAGTATTTT. This sequence encodes CASSPQLGSTDTQYF. The genes are TRBV11-2 and TRBJ2-3; D is uncertain. This CDR3 region has 15 residues. Germline CDR1 and CDR2: SGHAT and FQNNGV. V gave up 5 bases and J gave up 0 bases, with 12 bases separating them.

The chain combines TRBV10-2 with TRBJ1-1; D is uncertain. CDR3 length: 12 residues. From germline, CDR1 is WSHSY and CDR2 SAAADI. Between the trimmed V and J ends, which lost 4 bases and 8 bases, there was a span of 11 bases. CDR3 region: CASSGPLAEAFF. In nucleotides, the CDR3 is TGCGCCAGCAGTGGGCCCCTGGCGGAAGCTTTCTTT.

The DNA for the CDR3 is TGTGCCAGCAGCCGGACAGGGCAAGAGACCCAGTACTTC. Protein sequence: CASSRTGQETQYF. The genes are TRBV5-4 and TRBJ2-5, with 8 nucleotides matching TRBD1. Germline CDR1 and CDR2: SGHNT and YYREEE (reference sequence). The J segment lost 2 bases and the V segment lost 4 bases, leaving 1 base of the junction unmatched. CDR3 length: 13 amino acids.

The chain recombines TRBV19 with TRBJ1-5; D may be TRBD1 (5 bases). Germline lookup yields CDR1 LNHDA and CDR2 SQIVND (reference sequence). Trimming pared 7 bases from V and 8 bases from J, leaving 18 bases between. The CDR3 length is 14 residues. The CDR3 is CASTNGGLIEPQHF. The CDR3 bases are TGTGCCAGTACCAATGGGGGGTTAATCGAGCCCCAGCATTTT.